The text below deals with one T cell receptor beta chain. Sequence at one end of the junction differs from germline and may be a read error. The data were obtained in a study of shared clonotypes between healthy human individuals. The overall study: The donors, a couple of women and three men, were aged 18 to 49.

The CDR3 spans 14 residues. CDR1 SGHRS and CDR2 YFSETQ come from the germline V gene. Sequencing was performed on unsorted PBMC DNA using ten immunoSEQ deep assay plates. Here immunoSEQ multiplex PCR was the method, and the copy in TCRdb shows in-frame clones only, minus some. The sample has fewer than 700,000 clones; roughly 72% are singletons. Genomic DNA came from about 90 million PBMCs in unsorted samples. Sequencing was done on a sample of PBMCs. V gene TRBV5-1 combines with J gene TRBJ1-3; possibly TRBD1 for D (6 bases). The source of this sequence is a woman in her forties in good health. Some clones in this sample may be carry-over from other donors' samples. The CDR3 sequence: CASTLDSSGNTIYF. CDR3 sequence (DNA): TGCGCCAGCACCTTGGACAGCTCTGGAAACACCATATATTTT.